These T cell receptor beta chains were read from a single sample in a study of shared clonotypes between healthy human individuals. TCRdb keeps only in-frame clones here, not all; method: immunoSEQ multiplex PCR. The sample carries 550,000 to 750,000 clones, 95% to 96% recorded once. The specimen was naive CD8+ T cells sorted from blood. The receptors come from a woman in her 30s in good health. CDR3s include the opening cysteine and the closing phenylalanine or tryptophan. The D gene is left open where the match is weak. The size of a clone is reported for some rows only, either as once, few or many, or as a class for expanded clones.

V gene	D gene	J gene	clone size	CDR3 DNA	CDR3 protein
TRBV27	-	TRBJ1-2	-	TGTGCCAGCAGGACGGGGTCCACCGGCTACACCTTC	CASRTGSTGYTF
TRBV13	TRBD2	TRBJ2-7	-	TGTGCCAGCAGCTTGACCGGGGCTAGCGGATACGAGCAGTACTTC	CASSLTGASGYEQYF
TRBV28	-	TRBJ2-1	-	TGTGCCAGCACCCCGGGGTACAGCAATGAGCAGTTCTTC	CASTPGYSNEQFF
TRBV11-2	-	TRBJ1-1	-	TGTGCCAGCAAGGGTTCTGGAGAGGGAGCTTTCTTT	CASKGSGEGAFF
TRBV28	-	TRBJ2-1	-	TGTGCCAGCAGTTCGCGGGGTTCAGGTGAGCAGTTCTTC	CASSSRGSGEQFF
TRBV28	-	TRBJ1-2	-	TGTGCCAGCAGTCACCGGGACAAAGGATATGGCTACACCTTC	CASSHRDKGYGYTF
TRBV28	-	TRBJ2-7	-	TGTGCCAGCAGTTTGCACAGTTCCTACGAGCAGTACTTC	CASSLHSSYEQYF
TRBV6-5	TRBD1	TRBJ2-7	few	TGTGCCAGCAGTTACCCCTCGGGACAGGGGACCTACGAGCAGTACTTC	CASSYPSGQGTYEQYF
TRBV19	-	TRBJ2-7	-	TGTGCCAGTAGTCGACGACTGGTCTCCTACGAGCAGTACTTC	CASSRRLVSYEQYF
TRBV11-3	-	TRBJ2-7	-	TGTGCCAGCAGCTTAGCGGGGTCGGGGTACGAGCAGTACTTC	CASSLAGSGYEQYF
TRBV7-6	-	TRBJ2-7	once	TGTGCCAGCAGCTTGGGTGCTATGGGGGACTCCTACGAGCAGTACTTC	CASSLGAMGDSYEQYF
TRBV19	-	TRBJ2-2	-	TGTGCCAGTAGTGACCTTGGGCGTCTGAACACCGGGGAGCTGTTTTTT	CASSDLGRLNTGELFF
TRBV6-5	-	TRBJ1-5	-	TGTGCCAGCAGTTACTCTTTCGGAGGGGACAATCAGCCCCAGCATTTT	CASSYSFGGDNQPQHF
TRBV7-2	-	TRBJ2-7	-	TGTGCCAGCAGCTATGGGCTTGCGGGCCACGAGCAGTACTTC	CASSYGLAGHEQYF